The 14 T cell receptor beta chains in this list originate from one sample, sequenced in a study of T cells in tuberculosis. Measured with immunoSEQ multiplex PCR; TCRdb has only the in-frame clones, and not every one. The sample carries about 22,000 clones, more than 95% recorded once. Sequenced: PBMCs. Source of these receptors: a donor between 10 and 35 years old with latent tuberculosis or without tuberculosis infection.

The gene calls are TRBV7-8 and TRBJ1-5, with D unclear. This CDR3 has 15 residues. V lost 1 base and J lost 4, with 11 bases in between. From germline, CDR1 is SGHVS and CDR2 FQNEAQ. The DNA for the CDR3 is TGTGCCAGCAGCTTAGGGTTGGCACCAAATCAGCCCCAGCATTTT. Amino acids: CASSLGLAPNQPQHF.

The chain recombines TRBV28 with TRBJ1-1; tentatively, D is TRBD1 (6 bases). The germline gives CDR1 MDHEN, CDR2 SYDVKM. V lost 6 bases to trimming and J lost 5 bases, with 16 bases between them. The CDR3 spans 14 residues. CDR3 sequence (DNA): TGTGCCAGCAGGGAGGGGGGGCATAGTACTGAAGCTTTCTTT. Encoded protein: CASREGGHSTEAFF.

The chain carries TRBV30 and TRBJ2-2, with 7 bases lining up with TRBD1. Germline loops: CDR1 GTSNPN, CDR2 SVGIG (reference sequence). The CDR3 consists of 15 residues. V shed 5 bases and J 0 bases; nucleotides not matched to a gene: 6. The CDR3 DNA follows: TGTGCCTGGCATTCCGGGACAGCGAACACCGGGGAGCTGTTTTTT. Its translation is CAWHSGTANTGELFF. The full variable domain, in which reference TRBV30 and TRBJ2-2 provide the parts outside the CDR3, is SQTIHQWPATLVQPVGSPLSLECTVEGTSNPNLYWYRQAAGRGLQLLFYSVGIGQISSEVPQNLSASRPQDRQFILSSKKLLLSDSGFYLCAWHSGTANTGELFFGEGSRLTVL.

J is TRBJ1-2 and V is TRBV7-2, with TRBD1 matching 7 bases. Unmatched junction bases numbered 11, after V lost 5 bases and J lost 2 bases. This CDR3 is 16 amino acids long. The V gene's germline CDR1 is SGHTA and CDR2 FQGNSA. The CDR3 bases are TGTGCCAGCAGCACAGTAGGGGGCACACCCAACTATGGCTACACCTTC. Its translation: CASSTVGGTPNYGYTF.

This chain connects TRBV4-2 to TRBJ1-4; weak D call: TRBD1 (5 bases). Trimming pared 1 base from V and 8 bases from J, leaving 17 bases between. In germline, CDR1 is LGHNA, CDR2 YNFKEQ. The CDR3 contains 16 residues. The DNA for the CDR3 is TGTGCCAGCAGCCAAGTTTTGGGGGGGAAGGGGGAAAAACTGTTTTTT. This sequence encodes CASSQVLGGKGEKLFF.

In DNA form, the CDR3 reads TGTGCCAGTGCCTCTAACCCCAATCAGCCCCAGCATTTT. Translating it yields CASASNPNQPQHF. V gene TRBV19 combines with J gene TRBJ1-5; unclear D gene. Germline-derived CDR1 and CDR2 are LNHDA and SQIVND (reference sequence). The germline V and J ends were trimmed by 8 bases and 3 bases, with 11 bases remaining between them. There are 13 residues in the CDR3.

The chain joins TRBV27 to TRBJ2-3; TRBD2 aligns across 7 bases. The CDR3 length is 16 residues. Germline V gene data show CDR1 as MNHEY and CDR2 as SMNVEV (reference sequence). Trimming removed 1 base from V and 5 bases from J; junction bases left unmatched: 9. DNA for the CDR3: TGTGCCAGCAGTTTATTTCGGGGAGGGGTCGAAGATACGCAGTATTTT. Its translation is CASSLFRGGVEDTQYF.

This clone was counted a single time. CDR3 loop: CASSITGYSNQPQHF. The CDR3 DNA is TGTGCCAGTAGTATAACAGGCTATAGCAATCAGCCCCAGCATTTT. V is TRBV19 and J is TRBJ1-5; D possibly corresponds to TRBD1 (5 bases). The CDR3 covers 15 residues. From germline, CDR1 is LNHDA and CDR2 SQIVND (reference sequence). V lost 2 bases and J 0 bases, leaving 8 bases between the germline ends.

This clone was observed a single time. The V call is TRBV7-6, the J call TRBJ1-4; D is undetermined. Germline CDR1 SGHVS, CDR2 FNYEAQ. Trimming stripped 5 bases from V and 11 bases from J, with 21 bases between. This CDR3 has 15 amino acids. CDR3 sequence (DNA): TGTGCCAGCAGCCCTATCGAGGGCGATCGCCCTAAACTGTTTTTT. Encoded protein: CASSPIEGDRPKLFF.

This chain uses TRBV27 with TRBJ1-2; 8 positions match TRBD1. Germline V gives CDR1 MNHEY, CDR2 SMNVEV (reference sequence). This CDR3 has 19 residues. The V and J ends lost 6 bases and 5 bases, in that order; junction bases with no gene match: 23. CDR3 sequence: CASSLLSMDRDGAGYGYTF. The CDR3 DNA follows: TGTGCCAGCAGCCTACTTTCCATGGACAGGGATGGTGCGGGTTATGGCTACACCTTC.

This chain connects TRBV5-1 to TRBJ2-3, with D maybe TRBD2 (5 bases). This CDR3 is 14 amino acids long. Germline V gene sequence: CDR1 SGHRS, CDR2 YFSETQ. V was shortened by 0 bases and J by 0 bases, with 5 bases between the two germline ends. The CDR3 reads CASSLAGSTDTQYF. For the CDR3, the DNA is TGCGCCAGCAGCTTGGCGGGGAGCACAGATACGCAGTATTTT. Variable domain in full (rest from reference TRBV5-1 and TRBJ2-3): KAGVTQTPRYLIKTRGQQVTLSCSPISGHRSVSWYQQTPGQGLQFLFEYFSETQRNKGNFPGRFSGRQFSNSRSEMNVSTLELGDSALYLCASSLAGSTDTQYFGPGTRLTVL.

CDR3 protein: CASSINPGIHTEAFF. The DNA of the CDR3 is TGTGCCAGCAGTATCAACCCAGGGATACACACTGAAGCTTTCTTT. The chain uses TRBV14 and TRBJ1-1; D may be TRBD1 (5 bases). V was trimmed by 6 bases and J by 3 bases, leaving 17 bases between them. CDR1 SGHDN and CDR2 FVKESK come from the germline V gene. The CDR3 consists of 15 residues.

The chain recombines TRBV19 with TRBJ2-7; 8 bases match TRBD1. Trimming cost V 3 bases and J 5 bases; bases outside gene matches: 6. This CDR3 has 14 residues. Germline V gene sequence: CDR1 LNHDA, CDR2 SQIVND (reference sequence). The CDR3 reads CASSIRTGFDEQYF. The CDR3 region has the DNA TGTGCCAGTAGTATCAGGACAGGGTTTGACGAGCAGTACTTC.

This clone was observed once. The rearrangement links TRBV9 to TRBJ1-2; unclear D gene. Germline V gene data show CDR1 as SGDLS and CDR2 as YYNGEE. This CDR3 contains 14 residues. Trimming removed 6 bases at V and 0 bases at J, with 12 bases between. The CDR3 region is CASTRGPSNYGYTF. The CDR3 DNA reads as TGTGCCAGCACCCGAGGTCCCTCTAACTATGGCTACACCTTC.